This T cell receptor (beta chain) was found in a study of T-cell reconstitution after alpha-beta-depleted transplantation in children. This clonotype was counted many times. Unique molecular identifiers featured in how the TCRbeta library was prepared. From the PCR reads, TCRdb called clonotypes with MiXCR, one entry per CDR3 protein. The table records roughly 200,000 distinct CDR3 sequences, roughly 14% of them present only once. The input for sequencing was PBMCs from the stem cell graft donor, taken from the stem cell graft. This clonotype was obtained from a human donor who donated a stem cell graft to a child with acute lymphoblastic leukemia.

The DNA for the CDR3 is TGTGCCAGCAGCTTACTCCCGGACACTGAAGCTTTCTTT. Translated: CASSLLPDTEAFF. This chain connects TRBV7-9 to TRBJ1-1; D uncertain. Germline V gene sequence: CDR1 SEHNR, CDR2 FQNEAQ (reference sequence). The CDR3 is made up of 13 amino acids. V lost 2 bases to trimming and J lost 3 bases, with 7 bases between them.